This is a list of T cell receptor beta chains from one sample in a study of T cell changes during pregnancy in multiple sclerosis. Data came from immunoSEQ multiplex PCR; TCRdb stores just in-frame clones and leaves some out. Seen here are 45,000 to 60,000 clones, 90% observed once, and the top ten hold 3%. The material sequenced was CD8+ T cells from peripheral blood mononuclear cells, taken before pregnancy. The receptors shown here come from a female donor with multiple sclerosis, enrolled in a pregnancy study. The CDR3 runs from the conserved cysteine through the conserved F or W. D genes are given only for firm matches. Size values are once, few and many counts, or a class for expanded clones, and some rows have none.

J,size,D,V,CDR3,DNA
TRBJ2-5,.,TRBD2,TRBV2,CASSEVRTAGEETQYF,TGTGCCAGCAGTGAAGTAAGGACAGCGGGGGAAGAGACCCAGTACTTC
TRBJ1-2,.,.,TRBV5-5,CASSSTGKGYGYTF,TGTGCCAGCAGCTCTACAGGGAAGGGCTATGGCTACACCTTC
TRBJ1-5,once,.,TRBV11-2,CASSLGAANQPQHF,TGTGCCAGCAGCTTAGGGGCAGCTAATCAGCCCCAGCATTTT
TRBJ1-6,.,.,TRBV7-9,CASSLTERNSPLHF,TGTGCCAGCAGCTTGACGGAGAGGAATTCACCCCTCCACTTT
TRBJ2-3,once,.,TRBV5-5,CASSLVAGPDTQYF,TGTGCCAGCAGCTTGGTTGCGGGGCCGGATACGCAGTATTTT
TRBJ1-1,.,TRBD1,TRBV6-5,CASRRDRVGTEAFF,TGTGCCAGCAGGAGGGACAGGGTTGGCACTGAAGCTTTCTTT
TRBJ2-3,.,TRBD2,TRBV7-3,CASSVFSGGAPDTQYF,TGTGCCAGCAGCGTTTTTAGCGGGGGGGCCCCAGATACGCAGTATTTT
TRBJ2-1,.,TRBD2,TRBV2,CATRLAGVYNEQFF,TGTGCCACACGATTAGCGGGGGTCTACAATGAGCAGTTCTTC
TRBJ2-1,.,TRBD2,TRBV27,CASSPLAGGRHNEQFF,TGTGCCAGCAGTCCATTAGCGGGGGGGCGCCACAATGAGCAGTTCTTC
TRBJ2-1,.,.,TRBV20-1,CRADTYNEQFF,TGCAGGGCAGACACTTACAATGAGCAGTTCTTC
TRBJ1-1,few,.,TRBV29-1,CSVVREFGFF,TGCAGCGTTGTTAGGGAGTTCGGTTTCTTT
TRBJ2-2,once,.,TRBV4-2,CASSQDRGPGELFF,TGTGCCAGCAGCCAAGATCGCGGGCCCGGGGAGCTGTTTTTT
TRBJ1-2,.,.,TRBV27,CASSQAGQINYGYTF,TGTGCCAGCAGCCAAGCAGGGCAGATTAACTATGGCTACACCTTC
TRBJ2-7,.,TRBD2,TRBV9,CASSEAGTPLEQYF,TGTGCCAGCAGCGAAGCGGGGACCCCACTCGAGCAGTACTTC
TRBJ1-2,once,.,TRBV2,CASSDAGTGSGYGYTF,TGTGCCAGCAGTGATGCAGGAACAGGGTCGGGCTATGGCTACACCTTC
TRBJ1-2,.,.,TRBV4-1,CASSQVGQAGGYTF,TGCGCCAGCAGCCAAGTGGGGCAGGCGGGAGGCTACACCTTC
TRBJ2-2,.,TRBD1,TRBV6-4,CASSGGTGGTGELFF,TGTGCCAGCAGTGGAGGGACAGGGGGTACCGGGGAGCTGTTTTTT
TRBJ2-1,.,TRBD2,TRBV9,CASSVDRSGGARNEQFF,TGTGCCAGCAGCGTAGACCGAAGCGGGGGGGCACGGAATGAGCAGTTCTTC
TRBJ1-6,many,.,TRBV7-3,CASSLAESSPLHF,TGTGCCAGCAGCTTAGCGGAAAGTTCACCCCTCCACTTT
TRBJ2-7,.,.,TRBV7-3,CASSLVWEETRPHQYF,TGTGCCAGCAGCTTAGTTTGGGAGGAAACTCGCCCCCACCAGTACTTC
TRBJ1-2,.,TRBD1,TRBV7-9,CASSLGATGGGYTF,TGTGCCAGCAGCTTAGGGGCGACAGGGGGGGGCTACACCTTC
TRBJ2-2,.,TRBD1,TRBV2,CASPRGLSGELFF,TGTGCCTCCCCCAGGGGGCTTAGCGGGGAGCTGTTTTTT
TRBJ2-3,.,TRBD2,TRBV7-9,CASWRGLAGSDTQYF,TGTGCCAGCTGGCGGGGACTAGCGGGGTCAGATACGCAGTATTTT
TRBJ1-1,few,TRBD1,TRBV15,CATSRDREGAAEAFF,TGTGCCACCAGCAGAGATCGTGAGGGGGCTGCTGAAGCTTTCTTT
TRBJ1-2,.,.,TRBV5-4,CASSPAAGNYGYTF,TGTGCCAGCAGCCCTGCAGCAGGCAACTATGGCTACACCTTC
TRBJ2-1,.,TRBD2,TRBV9,CASSPSTSGGNNEQFF,TGTGCCAGCAGCCCATCGACTAGCGGGGGGAACAATGAGCAGTTCTTC
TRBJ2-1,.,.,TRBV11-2,CASSSPGWDEQFF,TGTGCCAGCAGCTCCCCCGGGTGGGATGAGCAGTTCTTC
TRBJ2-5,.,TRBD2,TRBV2,CASSEWASGEETQYF,TGTGCCAGCAGTGAATGGGCTAGCGGGGAAGAGACCCAGTACTTC
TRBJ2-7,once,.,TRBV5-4,CASSERTVSHREQYF,TGTGCCAGCAGCGAGAGGACAGTATCACATCGGGAGCAGTACTTC
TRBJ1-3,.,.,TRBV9,CASSADSSLGNTIYF,TGTGCCAGCAGCGCGGACTCTTCGTTGGGAAACACCATATATTTT
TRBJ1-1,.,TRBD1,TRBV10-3,CAISRIGGGNTEAFF,TGTGCCATCAGTCGCATAGGGGGCGGGAACACTGAAGCTTTCTTT
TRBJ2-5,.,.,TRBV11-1,CASSLFKGQETQYF,TGTGCCAGCAGCTTATTTAAAGGACAGGAGACCCAGTACTTC
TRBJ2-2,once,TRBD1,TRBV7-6,CASSPGDRGPTGELFF,TGTGCCAGCAGCCCGGGGGACAGGGGGCCCACCGGGGAGCTGTTTTTT
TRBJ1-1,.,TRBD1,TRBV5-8,CASSHLGGSGTEAFF,TGTGCCAGCAGCCATCTAGGGGGCTCAGGGACTGAAGCTTTCTTT
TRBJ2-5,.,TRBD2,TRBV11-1,CASIPRGGSETQYF,TGTGCCAGCATCCCGCGGGGGGGCTCGGAGACCCAGTACTTC
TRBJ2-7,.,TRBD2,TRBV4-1,CASSQEAQRGSDEQYF,TGCGCCAGCAGCCAAGAAGCCCAGCGGGGGAGTGACGAGCAGTACTTC
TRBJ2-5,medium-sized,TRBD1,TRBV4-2,CASSQEGQGTQETQYF,TGTGCCAGCAGCCAAGAGGGACAGGGGACCCAAGAGACCCAGTACTTC
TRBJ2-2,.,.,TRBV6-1,CASREGRITGELFF,TGTGCCAGCAGGGAGGGACGGATAACCGGGGAGCTGTTTTTT
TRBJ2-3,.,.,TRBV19,CASSLRQDSKGDTQYF,TGTGCCAGTAGTCTTCGACAGGACTCGAAAGGGGATACGCAGTATTTT
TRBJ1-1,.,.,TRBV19,CASSISGSTEAFF,TGTGCCAGTAGTATCTCGGGGTCCACTGAAGCTTTCTTT
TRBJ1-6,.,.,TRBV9,CASSAKGAGNSPLHF,TGTGCCAGCAGCGCCAAAGGGGCTGGTAATTCACCCCTCCACTTT
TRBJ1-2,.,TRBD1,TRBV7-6,CASSRGIQGVGYTF,TGTGCCAGCAGCAGGGGAATACAGGGGGTTGGCTACACCTTC
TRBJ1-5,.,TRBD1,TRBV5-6,CASSLRGTGPNQPQHF,TGTGCCAGCAGCTTACGAGGGACAGGGCCTAATCAGCCCCAGCATTTT
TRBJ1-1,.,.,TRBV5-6,CASSPDRRWNTEAFF,TGTGCCAGCAGCCCAGACAGGAGATGGAACACTGAAGCTTTCTTT
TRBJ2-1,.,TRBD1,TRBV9,CASSTRTDRESHNEQFF,TGTGCCAGCAGCACACGAACAGACAGGGAATCCCACAATGAGCAGTTCTTC
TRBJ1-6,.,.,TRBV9,CASSVGGAGREPLHF,TGTGCCAGCAGCGTAGGCGGAGCAGGGAGGGAACCCCTCCACTTT
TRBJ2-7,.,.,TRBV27,CASSTSGHNSYEQYF,TGTGCCAGCAGTACATCGGGACATAACTCCTACGAGCAGTACTTC
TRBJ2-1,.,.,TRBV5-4,CASSLSRRDTDEQFF,TGTGCCAGCAGCTTGTCGCGAAGAGACACCGATGAGCAGTTCTTC
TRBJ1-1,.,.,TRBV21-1,CASSGLLGLDFCNTEAFF,TGTGCCAGCAGCGGCCTGCTAGGGTTGGACTTCTGTAACACTGAAGCTTTCTTT
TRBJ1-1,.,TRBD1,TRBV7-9,CASNPGGRYTEAFF,TGTGCCAGCAACCCAGGGGGCAGGTACACTGAAGCTTTCTTT
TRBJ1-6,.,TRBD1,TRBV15,CATSREQGNSPLHF,TGTGCCACCAGCAGAGAACAGGGGAACTCACCCCTCCACTTT
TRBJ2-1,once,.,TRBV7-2,CASSPSSYNEQFF,TGTGCCAGCAGCCCCAGCTCCTACAATGAGCAGTTCTTC
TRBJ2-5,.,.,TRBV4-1,CASSTSGQSAETQYF,TGCGCCAGCAGCACAAGCGGTCAAAGCGCGGAGACCCAGTACTTC
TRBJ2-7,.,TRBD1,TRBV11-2,CASSRQGSYEQYF,TGTGCCAGCAGCCGACAGGGGTCCTACGAGCAGTACTTC